The subject of this entry is one T cell receptor (beta chain). Method: immunoSEQ multiplex PCR; TCRdb's copy keeps in-frame clones and lacks some. The data contain fewer than 90,000 clones, 70% to 90% of them singletons. This sample was taken from a study of T cell responses to AZD1222 COVID-19 vaccine. The sample was peripheral blood, taken on day 0 of AZD1222 vaccination. The TCR sequence derives from an adult in good health.

In DNA form, the CDR3 reads TGTGCCAGCAGGACTACAGGGGGGAATCGCAATCAGCCCCAGCATTTT. Translated: CASRTTGGNRNQPQHF. The V call is TRBV28, the J call TRBJ1-5, with 8 bases matching TRBD1. CDR3 size: 16 residues. Germline V gene sequence: CDR1 MDHEN, CDR2 SYDVKM. The trim removed 6 bases at V and 2 bases at J, leaving 9 bases unmatched.